The 30 T cell receptor beta chains listed next were all sequenced from one sample in a study of shared clonotypes between healthy human individuals. Data came from immunoSEQ multiplex PCR; TCRdb stores just in-frame clones and leaves some out. The table lists around 1.5 million clones, under 99% of them singletons. Sequenced input: naive CD4+ T cells sorted from blood. The subset was: CD45RA+ positively selected. These receptors came from a man aged 25 to 40 in good health.

The chain carries TRBV4-1 and TRBJ2-3; D possibly uses TRBD1 or TRBD2 (6 bases each). Germline CDR1 is MGHRA and CDR2 is YSYEKL. There are 16 residues in the CDR3. V was pared by 3 bases and J by 8 bases, with 21 bases between. The CDR3 DNA sequence: TGCGCCAGCAGCCAGGGGGCCGGGGGCGTACATGTTACGCAGTATTTT. Its translation is CASSQGAGGVHVTQYF.

The CDR3 coding sequence is TGTGCCAGCAGCTCCACTAGCACCCCGTACAATGAGCAGTTCTTC. It codes for CASSSTSTPYNEQFF. This chain connects TRBV7-8 to TRBJ2-1; tentative D call: TRBD2 (6 bases). The germline V gene encodes CDR1 SGHVS and CDR2 FQNEAQ. There are 15 residues in the CDR3. Between the trimmed V and J ends, which lost 4 bases and 4 bases, there was a span of 14 bases.

The chain has TRBV7-6 and TRBJ2-1, with 10 bases matching TRBD2. The CDR3 length is 20 residues. From germline, CDR1 is SGHVS and CDR2 FNYEAQ. The ends lost 2 bases at V and 6 bases at J; junction bases unmatched: 19. The chain's CDR3 is CASSLSPEREGPQRGNEQFF. CDR3 bases: TGTGCCAGCAGCTTATCCCCTGAGCGGGAGGGACCCCAACGCGGCAATGAGCAGTTCTTC.

The chain couples TRBV7-2 to TRBJ1-5; no reliable D call. The CDR3 has 14 residues. Germline V gene sequence: CDR1 SGHTA, CDR2 FQGNSA. V shed 3 bases and J shed 7 bases, with 13 bases lying between them. For the CDR3, the DNA is TGTGCCAGCAGCTTCGGAGCCCTCGGACAGCCCCAGCATTTT. Translating gives CASSFGALGQPQHF. The full variable domain, in which reference TRBV7-2 and TRBJ1-5 provide the parts outside the CDR3, is GAGVSQSPSNKVTEKGKDVELRCDPISGHTALYWYRQSLGQGLEFLIYFQGNSAPDKSGLPSDRFSAERTGGSVSTLTIQRTQQEDSAVYLCASSFGALGQPQHFGDGTRLSIL.

The chain has TRBV5-4 and TRBJ2-7, with TRBD1 matching 7 bases. The CDR3 extends over 15 amino acids. V shed 4 bases and J 2 bases; nucleotides not matched to a gene: 9. Germline values: CDR1 SGHNT, CDR2 YYREEE (reference sequence). CDR3 in DNA: TGTGCCAGCAGCCCTAGAGGACAGGATGCCTACGAGCAGTACTTC. This translates into CASSPRGQDAYEQYF.

The V and J genes are TRBV10-3 and TRBJ2-7; 11 bases align to TRBD2. Germline loops: CDR1 ENHRY, CDR2 SYGVKD. J was trimmed by 3 bases and V by 6 bases; bases with no gene match: 7. This CDR3 region has 15 residues. The CDR3 region has the DNA TGTGCCATCAGACCTGGGGGACTAGCGGTCTACGAGCAGTACTTC. It is translated as CAIRPGGLAVYEQYF.

This clone was detected only a few times. The genes are TRBV6-5 and TRBJ1-1; D not certain. CDR3 length equals 11 residues. Trimming cost V 8 bases and J 0 bases, with 4 bases left between them. Germline lookup yields CDR1 MNHEY and CDR2 SVGAGI. CDR3 protein: CASGVNTEAFF. The CDR3 coding sequence is TGTGCCAGCGGGGTGAACACTGAAGCTTTCTTT.

J is TRBJ1-3 and V is TRBV28, with D perhaps TRBD1 (5 bases). V lost 6 bases to trimming and J lost 2 bases, with 11 bases between them. The CDR3 has 14 amino acids. Germline V gene sequence: CDR1 MDHEN, CDR2 SYDVKM. This chain's CDR3 is CASRPGEAGNTIYF. In DNA, the CDR3 is TGTGCCAGCAGACCGGGGGAAGCTGGAAACACCATATATTTT.

V usage is TRBV7-8 and J usage is TRBJ2-7; 12 bases align to TRBD2. The CDR3 is made up of 15 amino acids. With V trimmed by 2 bases and J by 3 bases, 2 bases remained unmatched. Germline V gene lookup returns CDR1 SGHVS and CDR2 FQNEAQ. CDR3 sequence reads: CASSLQLAGGYEQYF. Here the CDR3 DNA reads TGTGCCAGCAGCTTACAACTAGCGGGAGGCTACGAGCAGTACTTC.

The chain has TRBV7-2 and TRBJ2-2; D possibly corresponds to TRBD2 (6 bases). Germline CDR1 is SGHTA and CDR2 is FQGNSA. The CDR3 spans 15 residues. With 3 bases removed from V and 5 bases from J, the gap between germline ends came to 13 bases. CDR3 residues: CASSLSAGRTGELFF. The CDR3 DNA reads TGTGCCAGCAGCTTGTCGGCAGGGAGGACCGGGGAGCTGTTTTTT.

The chain is built from TRBV21-1 and TRBJ2-7; TRBD1 was called by the table and not checked on the DNA. TRBV21-1 is a known pseudogene. CDR3 length equals 15 residues. The CDR3 DNA reads TGTGCCAGCAGCGAATATACCAGGGGAAACTACGAGCAGTACTTC. Translating it yields CASSEYTRGNYEQYF.

The chain employs TRBV11-2 and TRBJ2-1, with a possible D match to TRBD2 (6 bases). Germline lookup yields CDR1 SGHAT and CDR2 FQNNGV. The germline V and J ends were trimmed by 6 bases and 7 bases, with 28 bases remaining between them. The CDR3 has 18 residues. CDR3: CASSRGGFWGLVMNEQFF. CDR3 DNA: TGTGCCAGCAGTAGGGGAGGTTTCTGGGGGTTGGTAATGAATGAGCAGTTCTTC.

The chain uses TRBV25-1 and TRBJ2-7, with TRBD1 identical over 7 bases. The CDR3 runs 15 residues. The germline CDR1 and CDR2 sequences are MGHDK and SYGVNS. With V trimmed by 4 bases and J by 5 bases, 11 bases remained unmatched. CDR3 loop: CASSAPTGAFNEQYF. As DNA, the CDR3 is TGTGCCAGCAGTGCTCCAACAGGGGCGTTTAACGAGCAGTACTTC.

This chain joins TRBV7-2 and TRBJ2-4; 10 bases align to TRBD1. V shed 1 base and J 7 bases; nucleotides not matched to a gene: 7. CDR1 is SGHTA and CDR2 is FQGNSA in the germline V gene. This CDR3 contains 16 residues. The CDR3 sequence: CASSLVPDRGLNIQYF. The CDR3 region has the DNA TGTGCCAGCAGCTTAGTCCCTGACAGGGGGCTCAACATTCAGTACTTC.

Concerning this clone: Other DNA sequences from this sample encode an identical CDR3 as well. The rearrangement joins TRBV4-1 to TRBJ1-4; TRBD1 aligns across 7 bases. The V gene's germline CDR1 is MGHRA and CDR2 YSYEKL. Trimming at V came to 1 base and at J to 1 base, leaving 0 bases not matched to a gene. The CDR3 extends over 15 amino acids. The DNA of the CDR3 is TGCGCCAGCAGCCAAGGACAGGGAACTAATGAAAAACTGTTTTTT. Residues: CASSQGQGTNEKLFF.

The genes are TRBV7-9 and TRBJ2-1; TRBD1 matches at 8 bases. Germline V gene data show CDR1 as SEHNR and CDR2 as FQNEAQ (reference sequence). The CDR3 is 18 amino acids. After removal of 5 bases from V and 7 bases from J, the junction contained 19 bases not matched to a gene. The CDR3 sequence: CASSMLIRGHPLRNEQFF. CDR3 sequence (DNA): TGTGCCAGCAGCATGCTTATCAGGGGGCATCCTTTACGGAATGAGCAGTTCTTC.

J is TRBJ2-3 and V is TRBV7-9, with 8 positions matching TRBD1. This CDR3 has 15 amino acids. J lost 4 bases, V lost 5 bases, and 8 bases had no gene match. Germline V gene sequence: CDR1 SEHNR, CDR2 FQNEAQ (reference sequence). The CDR3 DNA sequence: TGTGCCAGCAGCCAAACAGGGGGTTGGGCAGATACGCAGTATTTT. Its protein is CASSQTGGWADTQYF.

The rearrangement links TRBV21-1 to TRBJ2-1. TRBV21-1 represents a pseudogene. The CDR3 is 13 residues long. The DNA of the CDR3 is TGTGCCAGCAGCACCCGGAACCGCCATGAGCAGTTCTTC. Its translation is CASSTRNRHEQFF.

V gene TRBV7-9 combines with J gene TRBJ2-5; TRBD2 aligns across 10 bases. Germline V CDR1 and CDR2: SEHNR, FQNEAQ (reference sequence). V shed 8 bases, J shed 4 bases, and the junction held 10 bases outside the gene matches. The CDR3 loop spans 15 amino acids. The CDR3 DNA follows: TGTGCCAGCTTACCAGCGGGAGGGCCGAGAGAGACCCAGTACTTC. Protein product: CASLPAGGPRETQYF.

The chain couples TRBV28 to TRBJ2-1, with D tentatively TRBD1 (7 bases). Germline V lookup: CDR1 MDHEN, CDR2 SYDVKM. Between the trimmed V and J ends, which lost 6 bases and 6 bases, there was a span of 18 bases. This CDR3 region has 15 residues. In DNA form, the CDR3 reads TGTGCCAGCAGCCGCGGGGACAGCGCGCTCAATGAGCAGTTCTTC. It yields the protein CASSRGDSALNEQFF.

In this sample, this clone turned up once. The V and J genes are TRBV5-4 and TRBJ2-2; D is uncertain. This CDR3 comprises 13 residues. In germline, CDR1 is SGHNT, CDR2 YYREEE (reference sequence). The V and J ends lost 4 bases and 6 bases respectively, with 10 bases between them. The CDR3 loop is CASSPAEAGELFF. In DNA, the CDR3 is TGTGCCAGCAGCCCGGCCGAAGCCGGGGAGCTGTTTTTT. Using reference TRBV5-4 and TRBJ2-2 for the parts outside the CDR3, the full variable domain is ETGVTQSPTHLIKTRGQQVTLRCSSQSGHNTVSWYQQALGQGPQFIFQYYREEENGRGNFPPRFSGLQFPNYSSELNVNALELDDSALYLCASSPAEAGELFFGEGSRLTVL.

V usage is TRBV5-1 and J usage is TRBJ1-2, with 7 positions matching TRBD1. The CDR3 is made up of 16 amino acids. Trimming cost V 4 bases and J 1 base; bases outside gene matches: 10. Germline CDR1 SGHRS, CDR2 YFSETQ. The CDR3 DNA reads TGCGCCAGCAGCCGAGAGACAGGGAAGATTAACTATGGCTACACCTTC. As protein: CASSRETGKINYGYTF.

The V gene is TRBV27, the J gene TRBJ2-3; 7 bases match TRBD1. The V segment lost 0 bases and the J segment 2 bases; nucleotides outside the gene matches: 2. Germline V CDR1 and CDR2: MNHEY, SMNVEV (reference sequence). The CDR3 runs to 15 residues. In DNA form, the CDR3 reads TGTGCCAGCAGTTTATCGGGACAGAACACAGATACGCAGTATTTT. Residues: CASSLSGQNTDTQYF.

The chain couples TRBV5-5 to TRBJ2-7; 12 nucleotides align to TRBD2. The CDR3 runs to 14 residues. CDR1 and CDR2 from the germline V gene are SGHKS and YYEKEE (reference sequence). V lost 3 bases and J lost 3; bases outside the gene matches: 1. Written as DNA, the CDR3 is TGTGCCAGCAGCTCGGGACTAGCGGGCTACGAGCAGTACTTC. As protein: CASSSGLAGYEQYF.

The V and J genes are TRBV5-4 and TRBJ2-7; TRBD1 aligns across 8 bases. J was trimmed by 3 bases and V by 3 bases; bases with no gene match: 5. Germline CDR1 and CDR2: SGHNT and YYREEE (reference sequence). The CDR3 runs 14 residues. The DNA for the CDR3 is TGTGCCAGCAGCTCATACGGGACAGGCTACGAGCAGTACTTC. It specifies CASSSYGTGYEQYF.

This sequence joins TRBV9 and TRBJ2-1; D unclear. Germline V gene sequence: CDR1 SGDLS, CDR2 YYNGEE. V was clipped by 0 bases and J by 7 bases, with 14 bases between them. The CDR3 spans 15 residues. The CDR3 nucleotides are TGTGCCAGCAGCGTAGGTCGGGTTTCGAGGAATGAGCAGTTCTTC. Translation gives CASSVGRVSRNEQFF.

The gene calls are TRBV5-1 and TRBJ2-1; perhaps TRBD1 as D (6 bases). The CDR3 sequence is 14 residues long. Germline V gene data show CDR1 as SGHRS and CDR2 as YFSETQ. V shed 5 bases and J shed 6 bases, with 15 bases lying between them. This CDR3 is CASRGTPSINEQFF. CDR3 nucleotide sequence: TGCGCCAGCAGGGGGACACCTTCTATCAATGAGCAGTTCTTC.

This chain uses TRBV7-9 with TRBJ2-3; no definite D call. Germline CDR1 reads SEHNR; CDR2 reads FQNEAQ (reference sequence). The CDR3 is 12 residues long. V lost 3 bases, J lost 11 bases, and 12 bases lay in between. The CDR3 DNA is TGTGCCAGCAGCTTCCCTTTGATAGGGCAGTATTTT. Amino acid sequence: CASSFPLIGQYF.

The chain's CDR3 is CASSFLESNYGYTF. As DNA, the CDR3 is TGCGCCAGCAGCTTTCTAGAGTCTAACTATGGCTACACCTTC. V and J are TRBV5-1 and TRBJ1-2, with D unresolved. The CDR3 length is 14 residues. V was shortened by 2 bases and J by 0 bases, with 8 bases between the two germline ends. Germline loops: CDR1 SGHRS, CDR2 YFSETQ.

The chain combines TRBV18 with TRBJ2-2, with 8 bases aligning to TRBD1. V trimming: 5 bases; J trimming: 5 bases; junction bases outside the gene matches: 4. The germline gives CDR1 KGHSH, CDR2 LQKENI. The CDR3 has 14 residues. This chain's CDR3 is CASSRQGRTGELFF. The CDR3 DNA is TGTGCCAGCTCAAGACAGGGGCGAACCGGGGAGCTGTTTTTT.